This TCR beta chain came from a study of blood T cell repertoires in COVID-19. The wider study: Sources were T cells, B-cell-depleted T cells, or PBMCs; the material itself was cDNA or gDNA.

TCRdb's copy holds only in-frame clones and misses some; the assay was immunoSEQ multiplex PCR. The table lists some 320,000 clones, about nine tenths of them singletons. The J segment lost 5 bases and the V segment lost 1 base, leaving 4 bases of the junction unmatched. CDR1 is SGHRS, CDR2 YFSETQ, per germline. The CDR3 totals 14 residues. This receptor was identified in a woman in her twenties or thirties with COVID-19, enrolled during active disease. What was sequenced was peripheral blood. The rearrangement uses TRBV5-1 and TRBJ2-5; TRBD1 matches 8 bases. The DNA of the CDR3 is TGCGCCAGCAGCTTGCAGGGGGCCGGGGAGACCCAGTACTTC. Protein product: CASSLQGAGETQYF.